Reported below is one T cell receptor beta chain. Antigen: not known. The data originate from a study of T cell repertoires in cytomegalovirus infection. At the level of the study: Both CMV infection and a matching HLA type were indicated by public TCR beta signatures.

CDR1 is MNHEY and CDR2 is SVGEGT in the germline V gene. CDR3 length equals 18 residues. Deletions cut 0 bases from V and 4 bases from J, with 22 bases between. TCRdb fed the reads into MiXCR, producing one record per CDR3 protein. This sample carries some 300,000 distinct CDR3 sequences, roughly 17% of them seen once, and the ten largest clones take around 12%. The study, taken as a whole, reports: Clonotypes of TCR beta that were HLA-C-restricted and CMV-specific dominated the ex vivo response. Carriers of CMV plus the relevant HLA were identified by cumulative public TCR beta family frequency.

The clonotype originates from a human donor in good health (CMV status not recorded). Some clones in this sample may be carry-over from other donors' samples. This chain links TRBV6-2 or TRBV6-3 with TRBJ2-7; D unclear. The sample comprised PBMCs. The CDR3 reads CASSYSSVTPPSGYEQYF. CDR3 bases: TGTGCCAGCAGTTACTCGAGCGTGACACCGCCATCGGGTTACGAGCAGTACTTC.